Each of the 25 T cell receptor beta chains below was sequenced from the same sample in a study of blood T cell repertoires in COVID-19. Repertoires were generated with immunoSEQ multiplex PCR, while TCRdb's copy carries only in-frame clones and drops some. The repertoire holds 100,000 to 150,000 clones, with more than 70% as singletons. The sample comprised peripheral blood. All receptors derive from an elderly woman with acute or convalescent COVID-19.

The J gene is TRBJ2-5, the V gene TRBV20-1, with 8 bases fitting TRBD2. The CDR3 has 11 residues. Germline lookup yields CDR1 DFQATT and CDR2 SNEGSKA (reference sequence). V shed 6 bases and J 11 bases; nucleotides not matched to a gene: 8. CDR3 sequence reads: CSATRTSRQYF. The DNA of the CDR3 is TGCAGTGCCACGAGGACTAGCCGGCAGTACTTC.

CDR3 in amino acids: CASSSRRGSTDTQYF. CDR3 bases: TGCGCCAGCAGCTCCCGCCGGGGATCCACAGATACGCAGTATTTT. The chain has TRBV5-1 and TRBJ2-3; a weak D match, TRBD2 (5 bases). The V gene's germline CDR1 is SGHRS and CDR2 YFSETQ. This CDR3 is built from 15 residues. V lost 3 bases and J 2 bases, leaving 13 bases between the germline ends.

The V call is TRBV29-1, the J call TRBJ1-2; 11 nucleotides match TRBD1. CDR3 length: 13 residues. The germline V gene has CDR1 SQVTM and CDR2 ANQGSEA. J gave up 3 bases and V 5 bases, and 2 bases lay outside the gene matches. The CDR3 nucleotides read TGCAGCGTTCCGGGACAGGGGGACTATGGCTACACCTTC. Amino acids: CSVPGQGDYGYTF. Supplemented by reference TRBV29-1 and TRBJ1-2, the full variable domain reads SAVISQKPSRDICQRGTSLTIQCQVDSQVTMMFWYRQQPGQSLTLIATANQGSEATYESGFVIDKFPISRPNLTFSTLTVSNMSPEDSSIYLCSVPGQGDYGYTFGSGTRLTVV.

This sequence joins TRBV5-1 and TRBJ2-7; TRBD1 matches at 8 bases. CDR1 is SGHRS and CDR2 is YFSETQ in the germline V gene. The CDR3 has 15 residues. With 2 bases clipped from V and 2 bases from J, the junction kept 6 bases outside the gene matches. The CDR3 protein is CASSLTTGVPYEQYF. In nucleotides, the CDR3 is TGCGCCAGCAGCTTAACGACAGGGGTCCCCTACGAGCAGTACTTC.

V usage is TRBV28 and J usage is TRBJ2-7; D is uncertain. Between the trimmed V and J ends, which lost 5 bases and 3 bases, there was a span of 2 bases. CDR1 and CDR2 (germline): MDHEN, SYDVKM. This CDR3 region has 10 residues. For the CDR3, the DNA is TGTGCCAGCAGTCGCTACGAGCAGTACTTC. Amino acids: CASSRYEQYF.

The chain links TRBV10-3 to TRBJ1-5; D perhaps matches TRBD1 (6 bases). The length of the CDR3 is 13 residues. With 4 bases removed from V and 5 bases from J, the gap between germline ends came to 9 bases. Germline V gives CDR1 ENHRY, CDR2 SYGVKD. This CDR3 is CAISVQGDQPQHF. CDR3 sequence (DNA): TGTGCCATCAGTGTACAGGGAGATCAGCCCCAGCATTTT.

This clone has a handful of counts. The V and J genes are TRBV19 and TRBJ2-2, with 7 bases fitting TRBD2. Germline CDR1 LNHDA, CDR2 SQIVND (reference sequence). Trimming took 6 bases from V and 4 from J; bases not matched to a gene: 5. This CDR3 is built from 14 residues. The CDR3 loop reads CASRRTRTTGELFF. CDR3 DNA: TGTGCCAGTAGGCGGACTAGGACCACCGGGGAGCTGTTTTTT. The full variable domain, completed using reference TRBV19 and TRBJ2-2, is DGGITQSPKYLFRKEGQNVTLSCEQNLNHDAMYWYRQDPGQGLRLIYYSQIVNDFQKGDIAEGYSVSREKKESFPLTVTSAQKNPTAFYLCASRRTRTTGELFFGEGSRLTVL.

The chain has TRBV9 and TRBJ2-5; 9 bases align to TRBD2. The CDR3 contains 18 residues. The V segment lost 0 bases and the J segment 5 bases; nucleotides outside the gene matches: 14. Per germline, CDR1 SGDLS and CDR2 YYNGEE. The CDR3 loop reads CASSVAGQAGGLGETQYF. CDR3 DNA: TGTGCCAGCAGCGTAGCAGGACAAGCGGGGGGCCTTGGGGAGACCCAGTACTTC. Full variable domain (rest looked up from reference TRBV9 and TRBJ2-5): DSGVTQTPKHLITATGQRVTLRCSPRSGDLSVYWYQQSLDQGLQFLIQYYNGEERAKGNILERFSAQQFPDLHSELNLSSLELGDSALYFCASSVAGQAGGLGETQYFGPGTRLLVL.

The chain joins TRBV4-2 to TRBJ2-7; perhaps TRBD1 as D (6 bases). V dropped 0 bases and J dropped 2 bases, with 17 bases sitting between them. CDR1 is LGHNA, CDR2 YNFKEQ, per germline. The CDR3 has 17 amino acids. This chain's CDR3 is CASSQETLRGGTYEQYF. CDR3 nucleotide sequence: TGTGCCAGCAGCCAAGAAACATTGCGAGGGGGAACCTACGAGCAGTACTTC.

This chain links TRBV15 with TRBJ2-7; possible D gene TRBD2, 5 bases. Per germline, CDR1 LNHNV and CDR2 YYDKDF (reference sequence). The CDR3 contains 17 residues. Trimming took off 4 bases at V and 0 bases at J, with 19 bases between the two ends. The CDR3 here is CATSNSRLALYSYEQYF. CDR3 coding DNA: TGTGCCACCAGCAACTCCCGGCTAGCCCTATACTCCTACGAGCAGTACTTC.

The V call is TRBV7-2, the J call TRBJ1-2, with 11 bases that match TRBD1. In germline, CDR1 is SGHTA, CDR2 FQGNSA. V was pared by 3 bases and J by 8 bases, with 8 bases of the junction left unmatched. The CDR3 is 15 residues long. For the CDR3, the DNA is TGTGCCAGCAGCTTCCGGACAGGGGGCGATTCAGGCTACACCTTC. Protein: CASSFRTGGDSGYTF.

V and J are TRBV19 and TRBJ1-5; 11 positions match TRBD1. With V trimmed by 6 bases and J by 7 bases, 8 bases remained unmatched. The CDR3 is 15 amino acids. Germline CDR1 LNHDA, CDR2 SQIVND (reference sequence). The CDR3 DNA sequence: TGTGCCAGTAGCCTGGACAGGGGGCCTTGGCAGCCCCAGCATTTT. It is translated as CASSLDRGPWQPQHF.

The chain links TRBV2 to TRBJ1-5, with no clear D. The CDR3 sequence is 13 residues long. Trimming cost V 7 bases and J 2 bases, with 9 bases left between them. Looked up from germline, CDR1 is SNHLY and CDR2 is FYNNEI. The CDR3: CASTPTGNQPQHF. The CDR3 region has the DNA TGTGCCAGCACTCCGACTGGCAATCAGCCCCAGCATTTT.

V gene TRBV5-4 combines with J gene TRBJ1-2; 8 nucleotides match TRBD1. The CDR3 length is 16 residues. The V and J ends lost 0 bases and 5 bases, in that order; junction bases with no gene match: 9. The germline CDR1 and CDR2 sequences are SGHNT and YYREEE (reference sequence). In nucleotides, the CDR3 is TGTGCCAGCAGCTTGGGCAGGGGGCAGGGAAGGTATGGCTACACCTTC. Translation gives CASSLGRGQGRYGYTF.

V is TRBV19 and J is TRBJ1-2; a possible D gene is TRBD1 (6 bases). The CDR3 runs to 13 residues. Germline CDR1 is LNHDA and CDR2 is SQIVND (reference sequence). The ends were cut back, 6 bases at V and 4 bases at J, with 12 bases in the middle. The CDR3 spells CASSRGGAYGYTF. For the CDR3, the DNA is TGTGCCAGTAGCCGGGGGGGGGCCTATGGCTACACCTTC.

This chain uses TRBV13 with TRBJ2-6, with D unclear. Germline V gene sequence: CDR1 PRHDT, CDR2 FYEKMQ (reference sequence). Trimming pared 5 bases from V and 0 bases from J, leaving 17 bases between. This CDR3 contains 18 residues. The CDR3 DNA sequence: TGTGCCAGCAGCCCCCGCCCCGCGGTTTCCTCTGGGGCCAACGTCCTGACTTTC. This sequence encodes CASSPRPAVSSGANVLTF.

This chain joins TRBV10-3 and TRBJ2-7, with a weak D call TRBD2 (7 bases). Between the trimmed V and J ends, which lost 0 bases and 2 bases, there was a span of 14 bases. CDR3 length: 16 amino acids. CDR1 is ENHRY, CDR2 SYGVKD, per germline. The CDR3 reads CAISESITGRAYEQYF. In DNA form, the CDR3 reads TGTGCCATCAGTGAGTCGATTACAGGGAGGGCCTACGAGCAGTACTTC.

The J gene is TRBJ2-5, the V gene TRBV6-5, with a possible D match to TRBD2 (6 bases). Germline values: CDR1 MNHEY, CDR2 SVGAGI. V gave up 6 bases and J gave up 2 bases, with 10 bases separating them. This CDR3 is 13 amino acids long. The CDR3 nucleotides read TGTGCCAGCAGAGGGACTGCACAAGAGACCCAGTACTTC. Translation: CASRGTAQETQYF.

The CDR3 nucleotides are TGTGCCAGTAGGAGCGGCGATACGCAGTATTTT. This codes for CASRSGDTQYF. V gene TRBV19 combines with J gene TRBJ2-3, with D possibly TRBD2 on 5 matching bases. Trimming shortened V by 6 bases and J by 6 bases, and 7 bases separated the two germline ends. This CDR3 region has 11 residues. Germline V gene lookup returns CDR1 LNHDA and CDR2 SQIVND (reference sequence). The variable domain in full, completed from reference TRBV19 and TRBJ2-3, reads DGGITQSPKYLFRKEGQNVTLSCEQNLNHDAMYWYRQDPGQGLRLIYYSQIVNDFQKGDIAEGYSVSREKKESFPLTVTSAQKNPTAFYLCASRSGDTQYFGPGTRLTVL.

The gene calls are TRBV10-1 and TRBJ2-2; TRBD2 matches at 8 bases. The germline CDR1 and CDR2 sequences are WNHNN and SYGVQD (reference sequence). Germline trimming cut 5 bases from V and 0 bases from J; bases unmatched to any gene: 2. This CDR3 spans 15 amino acids. CDR3 DNA: TGCGCCAGCAGTCCGGGACTAGCGAACACCGGGGAGCTGTTTTTT. Protein: CASSPGLANTGELFF.

The V call is TRBV4-2, the J call TRBJ2-3, with 7 positions matching TRBD2. The CDR3 runs to 17 residues. Germline V gene lookup returns CDR1 LGHNA and CDR2 YNFKEQ. J lost 1 base, V lost 0 bases, and 7 bases had no gene match. CDR3: CASSQDYTSVGTDTQYF. The CDR3 nucleotides are TGTGCCAGCAGCCAAGATTATACTAGCGTGGGCACAGATACGCAGTATTTT.

The V and J genes are TRBV30 and TRBJ2-5, with 9 bases lining up with TRBD1. J lost 4 bases, V lost 2 bases, and 8 bases had no gene match. This CDR3 has 15 residues. From germline, CDR1 is GTSNPN and CDR2 SVGIG (reference sequence). The CDR3 DNA reads TGTGCCTGGAGTAATCCGGGACAGGGTCCAGAGACCCAGTACTTC. Amino acids: CAWSNPGQGPETQYF.

This chain uses TRBV5-1 with TRBJ1-4, with TRBD1 as a possible D gene (5 bases). CDR3 length: 14 residues. Trimming removed 4 bases from V and 8 bases from J, with 15 bases in between. Per germline, CDR1 SGHRS and CDR2 YFSETQ. The CDR3 sequence is CASSPFRQKEKLFF. In DNA form, the CDR3 reads TGCGCCAGCAGCCCCTTCCGACAGAAAGAAAAACTGTTTTTT. The whole variable domain, remainder taken from reference TRBV5-1 and TRBJ1-4, is KAGVTQTPRYLIKTRGQQVTLSCSPISGHRSVSWYQQTPGQGLQFLFEYFSETQRNKGNFPGRFSGRQFSNSRSEMNVSTLELGDSALYLCASSPFRQKEKLFFGSGTQLSVL.

This sequence joins TRBV6-4 and TRBJ1-5; 7 nucleotides match TRBD1. This CDR3 has 12 amino acids. Looked up from germline, CDR1 is MRHNA and CDR2 is SNTAGT. With V trimmed by 2 bases and J by 11 bases, 3 bases remained unmatched. In nucleotides, the CDR3 is TGTGCCAGCAGTGACAAGACAGGGACCCAGCATTTT. Translating gives CASSDKTGTQHF.

The sample holds one count of this clone. The V and J genes are TRBV7-6 and TRBJ2-1; no definite D call. CDR1 is SGHVS and CDR2 is FNYEAQ in the germline V gene. This CDR3 is built from 15 residues. Deletions cut 2 bases from V and 3 bases from J, with 11 bases between. The CDR3 DNA is TGTGCCAGCAGCTTACGGCGGCAAGGCTACAATGAGCAGTTCTTC. Translating gives CASSLRRQGYNEQFF.